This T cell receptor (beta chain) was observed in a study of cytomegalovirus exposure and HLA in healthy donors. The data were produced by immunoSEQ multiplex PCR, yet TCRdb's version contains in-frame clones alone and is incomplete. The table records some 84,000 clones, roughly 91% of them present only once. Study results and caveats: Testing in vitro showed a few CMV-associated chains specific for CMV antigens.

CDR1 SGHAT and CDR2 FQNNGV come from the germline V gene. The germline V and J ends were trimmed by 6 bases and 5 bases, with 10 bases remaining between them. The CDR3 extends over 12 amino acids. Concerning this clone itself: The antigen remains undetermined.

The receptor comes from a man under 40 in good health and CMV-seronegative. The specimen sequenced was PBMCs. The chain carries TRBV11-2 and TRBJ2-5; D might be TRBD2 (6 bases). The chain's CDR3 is CASRGGGETQYF. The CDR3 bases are TGTGCCAGCAGGGGGGGTGGGGAGACCCAGTACTTC. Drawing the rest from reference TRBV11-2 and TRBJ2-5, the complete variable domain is EAGVAQSPRYKIIEKRQSVAFWCNPISGHATLYWYQQILGQGPKLLIQFQNNGVVDDSQLPKDRFSAERLKGVDSTLKIQPAKLEDSAVYLCASRGGGETQYFGPGTRLLVL.